The 14 T cell receptor beta chains presented below share a single source sample, sequenced in a study of cytomegalovirus exposure and HLA in healthy donors. With 60 Vbeta and 13 Jbeta primers, the PCR was carried out. The repertoire was sequenced with immunoSEQ multiplex PCR; TCRdb's copy has only in-frame clones and lacks some. The sample has some 110,000 clones; about three fifths are singletons. Input material: PBMCs. The receptors originated from a woman aged 40 to 50 in good health and CMV-seropositive.

The chain employs TRBV2 and TRBJ1-2; weak D call: TRBD1 (5 bases). The CDR3 spans 13 residues. From germline, CDR1 is SNHLY and CDR2 FYNNEI. The V end lost 4 bases, the J end lost 7 bases, and 13 bases lay between the germline ends. DNA for the CDR3: TGTGCCAGCAGTGCCGACCAGGGAGGTGGCTACACCTTC. Translation: CASSADQGGGYTF.

J is TRBJ2-1 and V is TRBV6-1; TRBD1 agrees at 9 bases. Germline V lookup: CDR1 MNHNS, CDR2 SASEGT. The CDR3 is 14 residues long. The trim removed 5 bases at V and 5 bases at J, leaving 4 bases unmatched. In DNA form, the CDR3 reads TGTGCCAGCAGTACCCGACAGGGGGACAATGAGCAGTTCTTC. Amino acid sequence: CASSTRQGDNEQFF.

This clone has only a few counts. This chain links TRBV30 with TRBJ1-6; no clear D. Trimming removed 0 bases from V and 10 bases from J, with 19 bases in between. From germline, CDR1 is GTSNPN and CDR2 SVGIG (reference sequence). CDR3 size: 16 residues. CDR3 residues: CAWSVEGLVVRSPLHF. In DNA form, the CDR3 reads TGTGCCTGGAGTGTAGAGGGCCTGGTTGTAAGGTCACCCCTCCACTTT.

A few counts support this clone. V is TRBV2 and J is TRBJ2-5; possibly TRBD2 for D (5 bases). Trimming removed 6 bases at V and 2 bases at J, with 10 bases between. Germline loops: CDR1 SNHLY, CDR2 FYNNEI. The CDR3 is 13 residues long. The CDR3 loop reads CASSVSGQETQYF. In DNA form, the CDR3 reads TGTGCCAGCAGCGTCAGCGGACAAGAGACCCAGTACTTC.

This clone has just a few counts. V usage is TRBV29-1 and J usage is TRBJ1-1; weak D call: TRBD1 (6 bases). Germline CDR1 SQVTM, CDR2 ANQGSEA. V was pared by 6 bases and J by 7 bases, with 15 bases between. CDR3 length: 12 residues. CDR3 nucleotides: TGCAGCGTCGGGACACCTGCACATGAAGCTTTCTTT. Translated, it gives CSVGTPAHEAFF.

The rearrangement joins TRBV19 to TRBJ2-1, with TRBD2 matching over 8 bases. The CDR3 is 14 amino acids. Trimming took 5 bases from V and 10 from J; bases not matched to a gene: 10. Germline V gives CDR1 LNHDA, CDR2 SQIVND (reference sequence). The CDR3 is CASSPGTRVLEQFF. In DNA form, the CDR3 reads TGTGCCAGTAGTCCCGGGACTAGGGTTTTGGAGCAGTTCTTC.

This clone turned up a few times. The rearrangement joins TRBV2 to TRBJ2-5, with 7 bases lining up with TRBD1. The CDR3 has 15 amino acids. V dropped 6 bases and J dropped 2; count of bases not matched to a gene: 9. CDR1 SNHLY and CDR2 FYNNEI come from the germline V gene. CDR3: CASRFTGTAQETQYF. The CDR3 DNA reads as TGTGCCAGCAGATTCACCGGGACAGCACAAGAGACCCAGTACTTC.

The chain uses TRBV11-3 and TRBJ2-7, with TRBD2 matching over 9 bases. The CDR3 consists of 17 residues. V was pared by 4 bases and J by 4 bases, with 14 bases of the junction left unmatched. CDR1 and CDR2 from the germline V gene are SGHNT and YENEEA. The CDR3 loop is CASSSSWTSARPYEQYF. In DNA form, the CDR3 reads TGTGCCAGCAGCTCCTCATGGACTAGCGCAAGACCATACGAGCAGTACTTC.

This clone was found once. V usage is TRBV10-3 and J usage is TRBJ1-1, with 7 positions matching TRBD1. Germline CDR1 ENHRY, CDR2 SYGVKD. V was clipped by 10 bases and J by 3 bases; unmatched bases: 11. CDR3 size: 14 residues. The CDR3 is CATGDRGSDTEAFF. CDR3 bases: TGTGCCACAGGGGACAGAGGATCGGACACTGAAGCTTTCTTT.

The gene calls are TRBV28 and TRBJ1-5, with D tentatively TRBD1 (5 bases). Per the germline V gene, CDR1 is MDHEN and CDR2 is SYDVKM. With 9 bases removed from V and 6 bases from J, the gap between germline ends came to 18 bases. The CDR3 consists of 14 residues. The chain's CDR3 is CASHFGGVSQPQHF. DNA for the CDR3: TGTGCCAGTCACTTCGGGGGGGTAAGTCAGCCCCAGCATTTT. The full variable domain, with the rest looked up from reference TRBV28 and TRBJ1-5, is DVKVTQSSRYLVKRTGEKVFLECVQDMDHENMFWYRQDPGLGLRLIYFSYDVKMKEKGDIPEGYSVSREKKERFSLILESASTNQTSMYLCASHFGGVSQPQHFGDGTRLSIL.

The rearrangement links TRBV7-6 to TRBJ1-1, with unresolved D. Germline V gives CDR1 SGHVS, CDR2 FNYEAQ. V lost 5 bases to trimming and J lost 0 bases, with 7 bases between them. The CDR3 extends over 13 amino acids. Here the CDR3 DNA reads TGTGCCAGCAGCGCGGGCTTGAACACTGAAGCTTTCTTT. Protein product: CASSAGLNTEAFF.

This clone was seen a few times. The chain employs TRBV6-1 and TRBJ2-6; tentatively, D is TRBD1 (6 bases). The germline V gene encodes CDR1 MNHNS and CDR2 SASEGT. Trimming stripped 3 bases from V and 4 bases from J, with 16 bases between. This CDR3 is 17 amino acids long. The chain's CDR3 is CASSDHAGQRGANVLTF. As DNA, the CDR3 is TGTGCCAGCAGTGATCATGCCGGACAGAGGGGGGCCAACGTCCTGACTTTC.

The chain recombines TRBV29-1 with TRBJ2-1; 7 positions match TRBD2. Germline V gives CDR1 SQVTM, CDR2 ANQGSEA. The CDR3 covers 15 residues. The trim removed 4 bases at V and 1 base at J, leaving 7 bases unmatched. CDR3 in amino acids: CSVAGGGASYNEQFF. CDR3 nucleotides: TGCAGCGTTGCGGGCGGGGGAGCGTCCTACAATGAGCAGTTCTTC.

This clone has only a few counts. This chain links TRBV4-1 with TRBJ2-7, with 8 bases lining up with TRBD2. J lost 4 bases, V lost 1 base, and 6 bases had no gene match. This CDR3 is built from 15 residues. Germline CDR1 reads MGHRA; CDR2 reads YSYEKL. The CDR3 DNA sequence: TGCGCCAGCAGCCAAGCCGGGACTAGTTCATACGAGCAGTACTTC. It codes for CASSQAGTSSYEQYF.